The 7 T cell receptor beta chains given below trace back to one sample, sequenced in a study of T-cell reconstitution after alpha-beta-depleted transplantation in children. Preparing the TCRbeta library involved the use of unique molecular identifiers. A single record per CDR3 protein comes from TCRdb applying MiXCR to the PCR reads. Here the sample spans around 240,000 distinct CDR3 sequences, 7.5% to 9.5% being singletons. The sample here was PBMCs, mostly from graft donor cells, taken 180 days after TCRalphabeta/CD19-depleted stem cell transplant. These receptors all come from a male patient aged 5 to 17 who had a stem cell transplant for acute lymphoblastic leukemia, so the T cells may come from the graft donor.

This clonotype showed up many times. The chain is built from TRBV7-9 and TRBJ2-4, with D perhaps given as TRBD1 or TRBD2 (5 bases each). V lost 6 bases, J lost 0 bases, and 15 bases lay in between. This CDR3 spans 16 amino acids. CDR1 SEHNR and CDR2 FQNEAQ come from the germline V gene (reference sequence). The CDR3 sequence: CASSHTLGTAKNIQYF. In DNA form, the CDR3 reads TGTGCCAGCAGTCACACCCTCGGGACAGCCAAAAACATTCAGTACTTC.

This clonotype was seen at least ten times. The chain has TRBV25-1 and TRBJ1-2, with 10 nucleotides matching TRBD1. V shed 4 bases and J 5 bases; nucleotides not matched to a gene: 4. Germline V gives CDR1 MGHDK, CDR2 SYGVNS. The CDR3 is 14 residues long. CDR3 sequence: CASSGPGQGYGYTF. The CDR3, as DNA: TGTGCCAGCAGTGGTCCGGGACAGGGGTATGGCTACACCTTC.

On this clonotype itself: Possible read error: a much larger clone is one base away. The rearrangement links TRBV27 to TRBJ2-4; D is unresolved. This CDR3 spans 13 amino acids. Per germline, CDR1 MNHEY and CDR2 SMNVEV (reference sequence). Trimming cost V 0 bases and J 13 bases, with 13 bases left between them. The CDR3 reads CASSLSRFAEQYF. The CDR3, as DNA: TGTGCCAGCAGTTTATCACGCTTTGCGGAACAGTACTTC.

Many counts were recorded for this clonotype. V gene TRBV5-6 combines with J gene TRBJ2-7; 12 bases are a match to TRBD2. The CDR3 is 17 residues long. In germline, CDR1 is SGHDT, CDR2 YYEEEE. Unmatched junction bases numbered 12, after V lost 5 bases and J lost 3 bases. In DNA form, the CDR3 reads TGTGCCAGCAGTCTGTGGAGCCGACTAGCGGGGGTCTACGAGCAGTACTTC. Protein sequence: CASSLWSRLAGVYEQYF.

This clonotype was counted many times. This chain links TRBV7-2 with TRBJ2-5; D is perhaps TRBD2 (7 bases). There are 15 residues in the CDR3. V was clipped by 8 bases and J by 5 bases, with 21 bases between them. The germline gives CDR1 SGHTA, CDR2 FQGNSA. This CDR3 reads CASRGAGANRETQYF. DNA of the CDR3: TGTGCCAGCCGCGGGGCGGGGGCGAATAGGGAGACCCAGTACTTC.

This clonotype was picked up many times. An end of the junction does not agree with germline; a read error may underlie this. The chain carries TRBV7-7 and TRBJ2-5; 9 bases line up with TRBD1. Germline V lookup: CDR1 SSHAT, CDR2 FNYEAQ (reference sequence). CDR3 length: 14 residues. This CDR3 is CASTSPGQGETQYF. The CDR3 DNA reads as TGTGCTAGCACCTCACCGGGACAGGGAGAGACCCAGTACTTC.

This clonotype has a count of ten or more. V gene TRBV20-1 combines with J gene TRBJ2-5, with a possible D match to TRBD2 (6 bases). CDR1 and CDR2 from the germline V gene are DFQATT and SNEGSKA (reference sequence). The CDR3 extends over 12 amino acids. V was shortened by 6 bases and J by 1 base, with 9 bases between the two germline ends. CDR3: CSARDFQETQYF. CDR3 nucleotide sequence: TGCAGTGCACGGGACTTCCAAGAGACCCAGTACTTC.